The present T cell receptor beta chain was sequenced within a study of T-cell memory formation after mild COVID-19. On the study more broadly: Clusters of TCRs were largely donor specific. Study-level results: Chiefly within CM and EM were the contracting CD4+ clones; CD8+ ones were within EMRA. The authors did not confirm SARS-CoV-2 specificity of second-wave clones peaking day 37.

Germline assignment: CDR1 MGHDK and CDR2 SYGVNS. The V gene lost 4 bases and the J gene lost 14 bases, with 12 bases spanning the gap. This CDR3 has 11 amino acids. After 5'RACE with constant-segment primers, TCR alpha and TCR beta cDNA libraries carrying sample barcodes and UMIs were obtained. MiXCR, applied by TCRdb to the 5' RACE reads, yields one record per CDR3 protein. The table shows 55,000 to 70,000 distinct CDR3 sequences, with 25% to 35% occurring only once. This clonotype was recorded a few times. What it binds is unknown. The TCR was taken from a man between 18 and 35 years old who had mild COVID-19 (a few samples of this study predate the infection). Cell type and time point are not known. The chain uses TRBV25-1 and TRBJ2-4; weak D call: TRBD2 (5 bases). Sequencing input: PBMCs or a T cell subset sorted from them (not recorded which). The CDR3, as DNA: TGTGCCAGCAGTGTTGGACTCTTTAAGTACTTC. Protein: CASSVGLFKYF.